These 17 T cell receptor beta chains came from one sample sequenced in a study of T cells in Graves' hyperthyroidism and ophthalmopathy. RNA transcripts gave rise to amplified TCR beta CDR3 regions. RT-PCR in the first round (using the HTBI primer set) targeted the TCR CDR3. TCRdb redid the calling of the multiplex PCR reads with MiXCR, one entry per CDR3 protein. The sample has a few hundred thousand distinct CDR3 sequences; approximately 15% are singletons. Specimen: blood. Receptors originate from a woman aged 40 to 50 with Graves' ophthalmopathy.

Only a few counts were recorded for this clonotype. CDR3 DNA: TGTGCCAGCAGCGTAGAGGTTAGCTCCTACAATGAGCAGTTCTTC. As protein: CASSVEVSSYNEQFF. The chain uses TRBV9 and TRBJ2-1; unclear D gene. V was pared by 0 bases and J by 0 bases, with 7 bases between. Germline V lookup: CDR1 SGDLS, CDR2 YYNGEE. The CDR3 spans 15 residues.

This clonotype has just one count. A much larger clone is a single base away; this may be a read error. The V gene is TRBV6-2 or TRBV6-3, the J gene TRBJ2-7, with 9 bases that match TRBD1. CDR3 length: 12 residues. Germline V gene lookup returns CDR1 MNHEY and CDR2 SVGEGT. The CDR3 loop reads CAGRDRAYEQYF. In DNA, the CDR3 is TGTGCCGGCAGGGACAGGGCCTACGAGCAGTACTTC.

Points on this clonotype: A much more abundant neighbour one base away suggests this may be a read error. The V and J genes are TRBV27 and TRBJ1-6, with 9 bases aligning to TRBD1. Germline CDR1 and CDR2: MNHEY and SMNVEV (reference sequence). The CDR3 totals 20 residues. CDR3 region: CASSLSGTGTWGLYNSPPHF. The CDR3 DNA follows: TGTGCCAGCAGTTTATCCGGGACAGGGACCTGGGGCCTTTATAATTCACCCCCCCACTTT.

On this clonotype itself: Since a much larger clone is just one base distant, this may be a read error. The chain joins TRBV2 to TRBJ2-3; D is unresolved. Trimming pared 0 bases from V and 6 bases from J, leaving 4 bases between. The CDR3 is made up of 12 amino acids. Germline loops: CDR1 SNHLY, CDR2 FYNNEI. The CDR3 protein is CASSEAHDTQYF. The CDR3 DNA is TGTGCCAGCAGTGAAGCGCACGATACGCAGTATTTT.

This clonotype was seen ten or more times. The rearrangement joins TRBV7-9 to TRBJ2-7; D remains ambiguous. The CDR3 loop spans 13 amino acids. The germline V gene encodes CDR1 SEHNR and CDR2 FQNEAQ (reference sequence). Trimming removed 6 bases at V and 2 bases at J, with 11 bases between. CDR3 in DNA: TGTGCCAGCAGTCTACAAAGGACCTACGAGCAGTACTTC. Translated: CASSLQRTYEQYF.

The rearrangement uses TRBV6-5 and TRBJ2-3; 12 nucleotides line up with TRBD2. Unmatched junction bases numbered 8, after V lost 5 bases and J lost 5 bases. The CDR3 totals 16 residues. Germline V CDR1 and CDR2: MNHEY, SVGAGI. CDR3 residues: CASSLLAGGHKDTQYF. The CDR3 nucleotides are TGTGCCAGCAGTCTACTAGCGGGGGGCCATAAAGATACGCAGTATTTT.

Only a few counts were recorded for this clonotype. A read error may produce the germline difference seen at one junction end. The J gene is TRBJ1-6, the V gene TRBV19, with a tentative D call TRBD1 (5 bases). This CDR3 spans 15 amino acids. Germline-derived CDR1 and CDR2 are LNHDA and SQIVND (reference sequence). The CDR3 protein is CASSLDRPSESPLHF. The CDR3, as DNA: TGTGCCAGTAGTTTAGACAGACCCAGCGAGTCACCCCTCCACTTT.

Many counts were recorded for this clonotype. J is TRBJ2-2 and V is TRBV12-3 or TRBV12-4; the D gene is possibly TRBD2 (6 bases). The CDR3 contains 13 residues. The ends were cut back, 3 bases at V and 5 bases at J, with 7 bases in the middle. CDR3 loop: CASSFAGTGELFF. The CDR3 DNA reads TGTGCCAGCAGTTTTGCGGGAACCGGGGAGCTGTTTTTT.

Ten or more counts support this clonotype. J is TRBJ2-5 and V is TRBV6-1; 10 nucleotides line up with TRBD2. The CDR3 covers 15 residues. The germline V gene has CDR1 MNHNS and CDR2 SASEGT. J was trimmed by 4 bases and V by 4 bases; bases with no gene match: 6. The CDR3 DNA reads TGTGCCAGCAGTGGGACTAGCGGAACCGCAGAGACCCAGTACTTC. Amino acid sequence: CASSGTSGTAETQYF.

This clonotype was counted between two and nine times. The V and J genes are TRBV5-4 and TRBJ2-3, with a weak D call TRBD2 (7 bases). Trimming stripped 2 bases from V and 2 bases from J, with 12 bases between. The CDR3 extends over 15 amino acids. The germline CDR1 and CDR2 sequences are SGHNT and YYREEE (reference sequence). DNA for the CDR3: TGTGCCAGCAGCTTTCGAGGGGGGGACACAGATACGCAGTATTTT. Amino acids: CASSFRGGDTDTQYF.

This clonotype was picked up many times. The genes are TRBV3-1 and TRBJ1-1; TRBD1 matches 10 bases. V dropped 4 bases and J dropped 2; count of bases not matched to a gene: 4. This CDR3 spans 15 amino acids. CDR1 and CDR2 (germline): LGHDT, YNNKEL (reference sequence). CDR3 amino acids: CASSPMTGGNTEAFF. The CDR3 DNA reads as TGTGCCAGCAGCCCCATGACAGGGGGCAACACTGAAGCTTTCTTT.

The chain employs TRBV7-9 and TRBJ2-2, with TRBD2 matching 14 bases. Per germline, CDR1 SEHNR and CDR2 FQNEAQ (reference sequence). V was clipped by 5 bases and J by 6 bases; unmatched bases: 8. The CDR3 is 17 amino acids. The CDR3 loop is CASSLSGTSGRSGELFF. CDR3 nucleotide sequence: TGTGCCAGCAGCCTCAGCGGGACTAGCGGGAGATCCGGGGAGCTGTTTTTT.

This clonotype showed up many times. The V gene is TRBV5-4, the J gene TRBJ1-2; TRBD1 matches 10 bases. This CDR3 has 16 residues. The germline gives CDR1 SGHNT, CDR2 YYREEE (reference sequence). Germline trimming cut 6 bases from V and 3 bases from J; bases unmatched to any gene: 11. CDR3 in amino acids: CASTHGTGAAHYGYTF. DNA for the CDR3: TGTGCCAGCACCCACGGGACAGGGGCGGCTCACTATGGCTACACCTTC.

A word on this clonotype: A read error may explain this, as a much larger clone is one base away. The rearrangement joins TRBV28 to TRBJ2-7; D possibly corresponds to TRBD2 (7 bases). The J call could be wrong; TRBJ2-1 is a better fit for the DNA end. The CDR3 contains 14 residues. Looked up from germline, CDR1 is MDHEN and CDR2 is SYDVKM. The CDR3 sequence: CASRQQGGGYEQFF. Here the CDR3 DNA reads TGTGCCAGCAGACAACAAGGGGGGGGCTACGAGCAGTTCTTC.

The rearrangement uses TRBV27 and TRBJ2-6, with 9 bases aligning to TRBD1. The CDR3 runs to 18 residues. V dropped 3 bases and J dropped 1; count of bases not matched to a gene: 7. CDR1 MNHEY and CDR2 SMNVEV come from the germline V gene (reference sequence). CDR3 in DNA: TGTGCCAGCAGTTTCCACAGGGGGCTGTTATCTGGGGCCAACGTCCTGACTTTC. Encoded protein: CASSFHRGLLSGANVLTF.

This rearrangement joins TRBV13 to TRBJ2-7; 7 positions match TRBD1. The CDR3 has 15 residues. After removal of 0 bases from V and 3 bases from J, the junction contained 5 bases not matched to a gene. Per germline, CDR1 PRHDT and CDR2 FYEKMQ (reference sequence). CDR3 DNA: TGTGCCAGCAGCTTAGGCAGGGGACAGATCTACGAGCAGTACTTC. Its translation is CASSLGRGQIYEQYF.

With regard to this clonotype: With a much larger clone just one base away, this may be a read error. This chain uses TRBV11-1 with TRBJ2-2, with D possibly called TRBD1 or TRBD2 (5 bases each). Per the germline V gene, CDR1 is SGHAT and CDR2 is FQDESV (reference sequence). This CDR3 is 14 amino acids long. The CDR3 is CASSSLGPTGALFF. CDR3 nucleotide sequence: TGTGCCAGCAGCTCCCTTGGTCCCACCGGGGCGCTGTTTTTT.